The rows below give T cell receptor beta chains drawn from one sample of a study of blood T cell repertoires in COVID-19. The protocol was immunoSEQ multiplex PCR, while the TCRdb copy is restricted to in-frame clones and leaves out a portion. The table includes 70,000 or so clones, over 65% detected once. The sample comprised peripheral blood. These receptors all stem from a woman between 65 and 79 years old with acute or convalescent COVID-19. The CDR3 runs from the conserved cysteine through the conserved F or W. The order of the fields is clone size, V gene, J gene, D gene, CDR3 protein, CDR3 DNA. A D gene is named only where the DNA matches it firmly. The listing skips clone size in some rows; elsewhere it reads once, few, many or a size class.

.	TRBV23-1	TRBJ2-5	TRBD1	CASRRDRGSETQYF	TGCGCCAGCCGGAGGGACAGGGGGTCGGAGACCCAGTACTTC
few	TRBV28	TRBJ1-5	.	CASSLDRTYSNQPQHF	TGTGCCAGCAGTTTGGACAGAACCTATAGCAATCAGCCCCAGCATTTT
.	TRBV5-8	TRBJ1-2	.	CASSLNRPDYGYTF	TGTGCCAGCAGCTTGAACCGCCCGGACTATGGCTACACCTTC
.	TRBV11-2	TRBJ2-7	.	CASSRTEGGSYEQYF	TGTGCCAGCAGCCGCACCGAAGGAGGTTCCTACGAGCAGTACTTC
.	TRBV19	TRBJ1-2	.	CASSMRVGTGYTF	TGTGCCAGTAGTATGCGGGTAGGCACTGGCTACACCTTC
.	TRBV7-7	TRBJ2-5	TRBD2	CASSPLVGASGGTQETQYF	TGTGCCAGCAGCCCCCTAGTTGGGGCTAGCGGGGGGACCCAAGAGACCCAGTACTTC
.	TRBV5-4	TRBJ2-1	.	CASSLSLGQGYNEQFF	TGTGCCAGCAGCTTGAGTCTTGGGCAGGGCTACAATGAGCAGTTCTTC
.	TRBV19	TRBJ1-5	TRBD1	CASSMRGAGGVTQHF	TGTGCCAGTAGTATGAGGGGTGCAGGGGGAGTGACCCAGCATTTT
few	TRBV11-2	TRBJ2-7	TRBD1	CASSKRFKGQPSSYEQYF	TGTGCCAGCAGCAAGCGATTTAAGGGACAGCCCTCCTCCTACGAGCAGTACTTC
.	TRBV5-1	TRBJ1-6	.	CASSLSYGRDTNSPLHF	TGCGCCAGCAGCTTGTCTTATGGCCGCGACACTAATTCACCCCTCCACTTT
.	TRBV5-5	TRBJ1-4	.	CASSLSLQGEKLFF	TGTGCCAGCAGCTTATCCCTCCAGGGTGAAAAACTGTTTTTT
.	TRBV7-8	TRBJ2-3	TRBD1	CASSLALRTGNTDTQYF	TGTGCCAGCAGCTTAGCGCTAAGGACAGGGAACACAGATACGCAGTATTTT
few	TRBV5-8	TRBJ2-3	TRBD2	CASSLGGLAVSTDTQYF	TGTGCCAGCAGCCTCGGAGGCCTAGCGGTTAGCACAGATACGCAGTATTTT
once	TRBV7-2	TRBJ2-7	TRBD2	CASSLAGRTLYEQYF	TGTGCCAGCAGCTTAGCCGGGAGGACCCTCTACGAGCAGTACTTC
.	TRBV6-6	TRBJ1-1	.	CASSPAQVNTEAFF	TGTGCCAGCAGTCCAGCCCAGGTAAACACTGAAGCTTTCTTT
.	TRBV9	TRBJ1-2	TRBD1	CASSVAGGLNYGYTF	TGTGCCAGCAGCGTAGCAGGGGGCCTTAACTATGGCTACACCTTC
.	TRBV11-1	TRBJ1-1	.	CASSQAAGGAFF	TGTGCCAGCAGCCAGGCGGCGGGAGGAGCTTTCTTT
.	TRBV5-8	TRBJ2-6	.	CASSLGHRSGANVLTF	TGTGCCAGCAGCCTTGGACACCGCTCTGGGGCCAACGTCCTGACTTTC
.	TRBV6-6	TRBJ2-1	TRBD2	CASSASGKFNEQFF	TGTGCCAGCAGTGCTAGCGGGAAATTCAATGAGCAGTTCTTC
few	TRBV6-6	TRBJ1-6	TRBD1	CASSPRRETGGEFRSPLHF	TGTGCCAGCAGTCCACGTCGTGAGACAGGGGGCGAGTTCCGATCACCCCTCCACTTT
.	TRBV30	TRBJ2-7	TRBD2	CAWSLASGSSYEQYF	TGTGCCTGGAGCTTAGCTAGCGGGAGTTCGTACGAGCAGTACTTC
many	TRBV19	TRBJ2-3	.	CASSTNPSASSTDTQYF	TGTGCCAGTAGTACCAATCCTAGCGCGTCTAGCACAGATACGCAGTATTTT
.	TRBV21-1	TRBJ2-1	.	CADTGEGDNEQFF	TGTGCCGACACGGGGGAGGGGGACAATGAGCAGTTCTTC
.	TRBV2	TRBJ1-5	.	CASGWQKGGDQPQHF	TGTGCCAGCGGTTGGCAGAAGGGAGGAGATCAGCCCCAGCATTTT
.	TRBV5-8	TRBJ2-3	.	CASSFGGWSTDTQYF	TGTGCCAGCAGCTTTGGGGGGTGGAGCACAGATACGCAGTATTTT
.	TRBV19	TRBJ1-5	TRBD1	CASSKRQGKGNQPQHF	TGTGCCAGTAGTAAAAGACAGGGGAAAGGAAATCAGCCCCAGCATTTT
once	TRBV11-3	TRBJ2-4	.	CASSSRAEGDIQYF	TGTGCCAGCAGCTCTAGGGCTGAGGGAGACATTCAGTACTTC
few	TRBV25-1	TRBJ2-1	TRBD1	CASSETGFRRNEQFF	TGTGCCAGCAGTGAGACAGGGTTTAGGCGCAATGAGCAGTTCTTC
.	TRBV28	TRBJ2-5	.	CATTLPGSETQYF	TGTGCCACTACGCTTCCAGGTTCCGAGACCCAGTACTTC
once	TRBV11-2	TRBJ2-7	.	CASSLVRGVGEQYF	TGTGCCAGCAGCTTGGTCAGGGGGGTAGGGGAGCAGTACTTC
.	TRBV19	TRBJ1-4	.	CASRSQGSREKLFF	TGTGCCAGTCGATCACAGGGTTCCCGTGAAAAACTGTTTTTT
many	TRBV5-6	TRBJ2-1	.	CASRALTNEQFF	TGTGCCAGCAGAGCACTAACCAATGAGCAGTTCTTC
.	TRBV19	TRBJ2-1	TRBD1	CASSILVRGTGSNEQFF	TGTGCCAGTAGTATACTTGTAAGAGGGACAGGGAGCAATGAGCAGTTCTTC
.	TRBV6-1	TRBJ1-2	.	CASSDPTGVGGYTF	TGTGCCAGCAGTGACCCGACAGGCGTGGGGGGCTACACCTTC
.	TRBV30	TRBJ2-2	TRBD2	CAGSVLAGGGNTGELFF	TGTGCCGGGAGTGTACTTGCCGGGGGGGGGAACACCGGGGAGCTGTTTTTT
few	TRBV30	TRBJ1-2	TRBD1	CAWSTETGGGYGYTF	TGTGCCTGGAGTACGGAAACAGGGGGCGGCTATGGCTACACCTTC
.	TRBV28	TRBJ1-5	.	CASSPSGSGKSNQPQHF	TGTGCCAGCAGTCCATCCGGGTCGGGGAAGAGCAATCAGCCCCAGCATTTT
.	TRBV6-2/TRBV6-3	TRBJ2-2	.	CASSRVTGELFF	TGTGCCAGCAGTCGGGTGACCGGGGAGCTGTTTTTT
.	TRBV6-5	TRBJ2-3	.	CASSPGQSTDTQYF	TGTGCCAGCAGTCCCGGACAGAGCACAGATACGCAGTATTTT
.	TRBV19	TRBJ1-1	.	CASSMSRVSEAFF	TGTGCCAGTAGTATGTCCCGGGTCTCTGAAGCTTTCTTT
.	TRBV29-1	TRBJ2-1	TRBD2	CSGTRRLTSSGPNEQFF	TGCAGCGGAACTCGCCGCCTGACTAGCTCGGGACCCAATGAGCAGTTCTTC
few	TRBV6-5	TRBJ2-1	.	CASRRGITPDEQFF	TGTGCCAGCAGGAGAGGGATAACGCCGGATGAGCAGTTCTTC
.	TRBV15	TRBJ2-7	.	CATSKLQGSYDEQYF	TGTGCCACCAGCAAATTACAGGGATCGTACGACGAGCAGTACTTC
.	TRBV19	TRBJ1-3	TRBD1	CASSGQGKGNTIYF	TGTGCCAGTAGTGGACAGGGGAAAGGAAACACCATATATTTT
.	TRBV30	TRBJ2-7	.	CAWNKGGYEQYF	TGTGCCTGGAATAAGGGAGGCTACGAGCAGTACTTC
few	TRBV29-1	TRBJ2-7	.	CSVEDEQGYEQYF	TGCAGCGTTGAAGACGAACAGGGCTACGAGCAGTACTTC
.	TRBV6-5	TRBJ2-7	TRBD1	CASSYATGQGNYEQYF	TGTGCCAGCAGTTACGCTACGGGACAGGGGAACTACGAGCAGTACTTC
.	TRBV4-1	TRBJ2-1	TRBD2	CASSQSGTSGLYNEQFF	TGCGCCAGCAGCCAGTCCGGGACTAGCGGGCTCTACAATGAGCAGTTCTTC
.	TRBV10-3	TRBJ2-1	TRBD1	CATTPGQGIVNEQFF	TGTGCCACCACACCGGGACAGGGAATAGTAAATGAGCAGTTCTTC
.	TRBV28	TRBJ1-4	.	CASKRADRQNEKLFF	TGTGCCAGCAAACGGGCGGACAGACAGAATGAAAAACTGTTTTTT
once	TRBV7-8	TRBJ1-2	.	CASSSYRDGYTF	TGTGCCAGCAGTTCTTACAGGGATGGCTACACCTTC
.	TRBV19	TRBJ1-4	.	CASSLSEKLFF	TGTGCCAGTAGTCTTTCGGAAAAACTGTTTTTT
.	TRBV30	TRBJ2-7	TRBD1	CAWRSAGGLSYEQYF	TGTGCCTGGAGATCGGCAGGGGGCTTATCCTACGAGCAGTACTTC
.	TRBV28	TRBJ1-4	TRBD1	CASSSGGEDEKLFF	TGTGCCAGCAGTTCAGGGGGCGAGGATGAAAAACTGTTTTTT
.	TRBV2	TRBJ2-3	TRBD2	CASSYLAGGRSPDTQYF	TGTGCCAGCAGTTATTTAGCGGGGGGGCGATCGCCAGATACGCAGTATTTT
.	TRBV27	TRBJ2-6	TRBD2	CASSPPSGGATGANVLTF	TGTGCCAGCAGTCCCCCTAGCGGGGGGGCGACTGGGGCCAACGTCCTGACTTTC
.	TRBV7-2	TRBJ1-5	.	CASSFRGAGRQPQHF	TGTGCCAGCAGCTTTCGGGGCGCCGGGAGACAGCCCCAGCATTTT